This paragraph reports one TCR beta chain. The V gene's germline CDR1 is KGHSH and CDR2 LQKENI. The trim removed 3 bases at V and 3 bases at J, leaving 7 bases unmatched. CDR3 length equals 16 residues. Measured with immunoSEQ multiplex PCR; TCRdb has only the in-frame clones, and not every one. In the table there are 100,000 to 150,000 clones, approximately 80% of which are singletons. This record comes from a study of blood T cell repertoires in COVID-19. Study summary: Whether acute or convalescent, the COVID-19 samples came from the United States, Italy and Spain.

Sequencing was done on a sample of peripheral blood. The receptor was isolated from a man in his forties with active or convalescent COVID-19. The gene calls are TRBV18 and TRBJ2-3; 9 bases align to TRBD2. CDR3 in amino acids: CASSPRLAALTDTQYF. In nucleotides, the CDR3 is TGTGCCAGCTCACCCAGACTAGCGGCGTTGACAGATACGCAGTATTTT.